The 26 T cell receptor beta chains below all came from one sample that was sequenced in a study of T cells in Graves' hyperthyroidism and ophthalmopathy. Using RNA transcripts as the source, TCR beta CDR3 regions were amplified. First-round RT-PCR with HTBI primers amplified the TCR CDR3 region. TCRdb reanalysed the multiplex PCR reads using MiXCR and keeps one entry per CDR3 protein. Of some 350,000 distinct CDR3 sequences listed, roughly an eighth were seen once; the top ten hold roughly 35%. Sequenced input: blood. These receptors all stem from a woman aged 40 to 49 with Graves' ophthalmopathy.

In this sample, this clonotype turned up many times. The chain carries TRBV5-1 and TRBJ2-7; 10 bases agree with TRBD1. Germline lookup yields CDR1 SGHRS and CDR2 YFSETQ. With V trimmed by 1 base and J by 7 bases, 8 bases remained unmatched. The CDR3 runs to 15 residues. The DNA for the CDR3 is TGCGCCAGCAGCTTGTCTGGGACAGGGGCGGAGGAGCAGTACTTC. As protein: CASSLSGTGAEEQYF.

The sample holds many counts of this clonotype. J is TRBJ1-5 and V is TRBV10-3; D ambiguous. Germline V gene lookup returns CDR1 ENHRY and CDR2 SYGVKD. The length of the CDR3 is 15 residues. V gave up 3 bases and J gave up 2 bases, with 11 bases separating them. DNA of the CDR3: TGTGCCATCAGTGACCGGGCAGAGGGCAATCAGCCCCAGCATTTT. Protein sequence: CAISDRAEGNQPQHF.

This clonotype showed up many times. The V gene is TRBV7-2, the J gene TRBJ2-7; 9 nucleotides align to TRBD2. Germline trimming cut 6 bases from V and 6 bases from J; bases unmatched to any gene: 12. This CDR3 has 15 amino acids. Germline lookup yields CDR1 SGHTA and CDR2 FQGNSA. This chain's CDR3 is CASRDSGSLWAEQYF. The CDR3 DNA reads as TGTGCCAGCAGGGATAGCGGGAGTCTGTGGGCCGAGCAGTACTTC.

On this clonotype itself: Germline and junction disagree at one end, which may indicate a read error. The V and J genes are TRBV10-2 and TRBJ1-4; no firm D call. CDR1 and CDR2 from the germline V gene are WSHSY and SAAADI. This CDR3 contains 14 residues. CDR3 loop: CASSERASNEKLLF. The DNA for the CDR3 is TGCGCCAGCAGTGAAAGGGCGTCGAATGAAAAACTGCTTTTT.

This clonotype came up a few times. The J gene is TRBJ1-5, the V gene TRBV19; the match to TRBD1 covers 9 bases. V trimming: 8 bases; J trimming: 5 bases; junction bases outside the gene matches: 7. Per the germline V gene, CDR1 is LNHDA and CDR2 is SQIVND (reference sequence). The CDR3 length is 14 residues. The CDR3 bases are TGTGCCAGTTCAGGGACAGGGTTTTATCAGCCCCAGCATTTT. Residues: CASSGTGFYQPQHF.

This clonotype was counted many times. The chain is built from TRBV6-1 and TRBJ2-1; 10 bases map to TRBD2. The germline CDR1 and CDR2 sequences are MNHNS and SASEGT. With V trimmed by 4 bases and J by 0 bases, 9 bases remained unmatched. CDR3 length: 18 residues. The CDR3 loop is CASSAGLAGVISYNEQFF. The DNA for the CDR3 is TGTGCCAGCAGTGCGGGGCTAGCGGGAGTCATCTCCTACAATGAGCAGTTCTTC.

The rearrangement links TRBV5-1 to TRBJ2-2, with TRBD1 matching 8 bases. V lost 3 bases and J lost 8; bases outside the gene matches: 3. Germline V lookup: CDR1 SGHRS, CDR2 YFSETQ. This CDR3 is built from 13 residues. As DNA, the CDR3 is TGCGCCAGCAGCTGGGACAGGACGGGGGAGCTGTTTTTT. The encoded protein is CASSWDRTGELFF.

This clonotype was counted at least ten times. V usage is TRBV12-5 and J usage is TRBJ1-2, with 10 bases identical to TRBD1. Trimming at V came to 2 bases and at J to 7 bases, leaving 10 bases not matched to a gene. Germline CDR1 is LGHNT and CDR2 is FRNRAP. This CDR3 is 16 amino acids long. The CDR3 sequence: CASGLRPGQGSPGYTF. The CDR3 DNA reads as TGTGCTAGTGGTTTGCGCCCGGGACAGGGGTCTCCTGGCTACACCTTC.

This clonotype appeared many times. The chain combines TRBV6-1 with TRBJ1-1, with 7 bases that match TRBD1. CDR3 size: 15 residues. With 7 bases clipped from V and 1 base from J, the junction kept 9 bases outside the gene matches. CDR1 and CDR2 (germline): MNHNS, SASEGT. The CDR3 loop is CASIGWTGGNTEAFF. CDR3 DNA: TGTGCCAGCATTGGATGGACAGGAGGGAACACTGAAGCTTTCTTT.

The CDR3 DNA reads TGTGCCACCAGTGATTTGTGGGGAGGTCAGACCCAGTACTTC. It translates to CATSDLWGGQTQYF. This chain links TRBV24-1 with TRBJ2-5, with D maybe TRBD2 (6 bases). The CDR3 sequence is 14 residues long. The germline CDR1 and CDR2 sequences are KGHDR and SFDVKD. Trimming stripped 0 bases from V and 6 bases from J, with 10 bases between.

This clonotype came up a few times. The chain uses TRBV14 and TRBJ2-5; D possibly corresponds to TRBD1 (5 bases). CDR1 is SGHDN, CDR2 FVKESK, per germline. The CDR3 consists of 15 residues. Trimming pared 2 bases from V and 5 bases from J, leaving 15 bases between. DNA of the CDR3: TGTGCCAGCAGCCAAAAGTGGGGCGTGAGGGAGACCCAGTACTTC. This codes for CASSQKWGVRETQYF.

This clonotype was counted ten times or more. The gene calls are TRBV25-1 and TRBJ2-4; 10 bases map to TRBD2. Germline assignment: CDR1 MGHDK and CDR2 SYGVNS. The CDR3 has 17 residues. Trimming cost V 5 bases and J 7 bases; bases outside gene matches: 14. For the CDR3, the DNA is TGTGCCAGCAGTCAAACTAGCGGGACCCCGCCGGTCAACATTCAGTACTTC. Its protein product is CASSQTSGTPPVNIQYF.

This clonotype has a count of ten or more. The gene calls are TRBV12-3 or TRBV12-4 and TRBJ1-2, with D possibly matching TRBD1 (5 bases). The length of the CDR3 is 14 residues. Trimming cost V 3 bases and J 4 bases, with 12 bases left between them. DNA of the CDR3: TGTGCCAGCAGTTTCGCTCAGGGAATCTATGGCTACACCTTC. Protein product: CASSFAQGIYGYTF.

The table lists this clonotype with many counts. This chain connects TRBV2 to TRBJ1-2; 8 bases fit TRBD1. Per germline, CDR1 SNHLY and CDR2 FYNNEI. The CDR3 is 16 amino acids. The V gene end was trimmed by 7 bases and the J gene end by 2 bases; junction bases not matched to a gene: 12. CDR3 in amino acids: CASKRKGDRGNYGYTF. The CDR3 bases are TGTGCCAGCAAAAGAAAAGGAGACAGGGGCAACTATGGCTACACCTTC. Using reference TRBV2 and TRBJ1-2 for the parts outside the CDR3, the full variable domain is EPEVTQTPSHQVTQMGQEVILRCVPISNHLYFYWYRQILGQKVEFLVSFYNNEISEKSEIFDDQFSVERPDGSNFTLKIRSTKLEDSAMYFCASKRKGDRGNYGYTFGSGTRLTVV.

There are many counts of this clonotype. J is TRBJ1-2 and V is TRBV6-1; D possibly corresponds to TRBD1 (5 bases). V gave up 5 bases and J gave up 5 bases, with 15 bases separating them. The V gene's germline CDR1 is MNHNS and CDR2 SASEGT. CDR3 size: 14 residues. The CDR3 loop reads CASSSPGRRYGYTF. The CDR3 nucleotides read TGTGCCAGCAGTTCTCCGGGACGGAGATATGGCTACACCTTC.

This clonotype was seen a handful of times. The chain employs TRBV30 and TRBJ2-7; D may be TRBD1 (5 bases). Germline CDR1 is GTSNPN and CDR2 is SVGIG (reference sequence). V was pared by 1 base and J by 5 bases, with 15 bases between. The CDR3 covers 14 residues. CDR3 amino acids: CAWSERGAFHEQYF. CDR3 nucleotide sequence: TGTGCCTGGAGTGAAAGGGGCGCTTTCCACGAGCAGTACTTC.

This clonotype was picked up many times. This chain connects TRBV20-1 to TRBJ1-1; D uncertain. Germline V gene lookup returns CDR1 DFQATT and CDR2 SNEGSKA (reference sequence). Deletions cut 2 bases from V and 4 bases from J, with 5 bases between. This CDR3 contains 11 residues. The CDR3 DNA sequence: TGCAGTGCTAGAAGCTTCACTGAAGCTTTCTTT. This translates into CSARSFTEAFF.

This chain connects TRBV3-1 to TRBJ1-3, with no clear D. Trimming stripped 7 bases from V and 4 bases from J, with 14 bases between. Germline V gives CDR1 LGHDT, CDR2 YNNKEL (reference sequence). The CDR3 is 14 residues long. Here the CDR3 DNA reads TGTGCCAGCACCTTCGGCCTGAGGGGAAACACCATATATTTT. The encoded protein is CASTFGLRGNTIYF.

This clonotype appeared a few times. This chain links TRBV20-1 with TRBJ2-5; D remains unclear. This CDR3 is 15 amino acids long. Germline V CDR1 and CDR2: DFQATT, SNEGSKA (reference sequence). The ends were cut back, 3 bases at V and 5 bases at J, with 19 bases in the middle. The CDR3 nucleotides read TGCAGTGCTAGGCCCGGAGACATTGGGTGGGAGACCCAGTACTTC. Translation: CSARPGDIGWETQYF.

Note on this clonotype: Just one base apart from a much larger clone, this may be a read error. The chain links TRBV28 to TRBJ1-2; 8 positions agree with TRBD1. The CDR3 consists of 15 residues. The germline gives CDR1 MDHEN, CDR2 SYDVKM. J gave up 9 bases and V 5 bases, and 14 bases lay outside the gene matches. This CDR3 is CASSARDRWSFSYTF. For the CDR3, the DNA is TGTGCCAGCAGTGCCCGGGACAGGTGGTCTTTTAGCTACACCTTC.

The gene calls are TRBV15 and TRBJ1-6; D not resolved. Trimming pared 1 base from V and 6 bases from J, leaving 13 bases between. The CDR3 sequence is 16 residues long. The germline CDR1 and CDR2 sequences are LNHNV and YYDKDF (reference sequence). In DNA, the CDR3 is TGTGCCACCAGCAGAGGAAGGGCAGGTCTTAATTCACCCCTCCACTTT. The encoded protein is CATSRGRAGLNSPLHF.

The sample holds many counts of this clonotype. The V gene is TRBV29-1, the J gene TRBJ2-1, with 9 nucleotides matching TRBD2. The CDR3 extends over 14 amino acids. With 5 bases clipped from V and 6 bases from J, the junction kept 8 bases outside the gene matches. CDR1 is SQVTM, CDR2 ANQGSEA, per germline. CDR3 sequence reads: CSVSLAGQSNEQFF. Here the CDR3 DNA reads TGCAGCGTTAGTCTAGCGGGGCAATCCAATGAGCAGTTCTTC.

The table lists this clonotype with a few counts. The V call is TRBV4-1, the J call TRBJ1-1; D gene ambiguous. Germline lookup yields CDR1 MGHRA and CDR2 YSYEKL. The CDR3 is 16 amino acids. V dropped 1 base and J dropped 1 base, with 13 bases sitting between them. As DNA, the CDR3 is TGCGCCAGCAGCCAAGGCTACGGGGAAACGAACACTGAAGCTTTCTTT. Encoded protein: CASSQGYGETNTEAFF.

The chain joins TRBV7-9 to TRBJ2-1, with 8 bases that match TRBD1. Germline V CDR1 and CDR2: SEHNR, FQNEAQ (reference sequence). The CDR3 consists of 15 residues. V shed 5 bases and J 3 bases; nucleotides not matched to a gene: 6. CDR3 coding DNA: TGTGCCAGCAGCAGGGACAGGTCAAACTACAATGAGCAGTTCTTC. Encoded protein: CASSRDRSNYNEQFF.

This clonotype was detected many times. The V call is TRBV12-3 or TRBV12-4, the J call TRBJ1-1; D uncertain. This CDR3 spans 14 amino acids. V was clipped by 7 bases and J by 5 bases, with 17 bases between them. CDR3 sequence reads: CASTSTVVRTEAFF. The CDR3 nucleotides are TGTGCCAGCACTTCGACGGTCGTTAGGACTGAAGCTTTCTTT.

This rearrangement joins TRBV5-1 to TRBJ1-2; 7 bases are shared with TRBD1. With 3 bases clipped from V and 1 base from J, the junction kept 6 bases outside the gene matches. This CDR3 region has 15 residues. Germline CDR1 reads SGHRS; CDR2 reads YFSETQ. The CDR3 is CASSSRTGYNYGYTF. Here the CDR3 DNA reads TGCGCCAGCAGCTCCCGGACAGGTTATAACTATGGCTACACCTTC.